The clone carrying this T cell receptor beta chain turned up a few times. The entry originates in a study of T cells in localized non-small cell lung cancer. The method was immunoSEQ multiplex PCR; TCRdb's version includes in-frame clones alone and lacks a portion of them. The table has thousands of clones, roughly two fifths seen once. CDR3 length: 15 residues. Germline V gene sequence: CDR1 LNHDA, CDR2 SQIVND (reference sequence). The germline V and J ends were trimmed by 10 bases and 6 bases, with 25 bases remaining between them. The sample was lung tumor tissue, taken before any cancer treatment. The clonotype originates from a male donor aged 60 or over with stage I squamous cell lung carcinoma. This sequence joins TRBV19 and TRBJ2-7, with D perhaps matching TRBD1 (6 bases). The CDR3 protein is CATHPRAGEGGEQYF. The CDR3 nucleotides are TGTGCCACCCACCCTCGGGCAGGGGAAGGGGGCGAGCAGTACTTC.